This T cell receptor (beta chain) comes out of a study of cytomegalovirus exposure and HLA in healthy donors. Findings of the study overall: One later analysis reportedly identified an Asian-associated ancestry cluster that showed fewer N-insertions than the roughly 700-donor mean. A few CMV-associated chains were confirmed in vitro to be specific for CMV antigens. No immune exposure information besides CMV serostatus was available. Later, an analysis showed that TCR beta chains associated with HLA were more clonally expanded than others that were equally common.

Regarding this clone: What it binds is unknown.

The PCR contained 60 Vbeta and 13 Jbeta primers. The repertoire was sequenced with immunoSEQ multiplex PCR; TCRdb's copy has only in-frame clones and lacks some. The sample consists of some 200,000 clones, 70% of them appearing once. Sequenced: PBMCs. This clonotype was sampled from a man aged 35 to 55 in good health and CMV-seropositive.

The CDR3 spells CASSFRVSTDTQYF. DNA for the CDR3: TGTGCCAGCAGCTTTCGGGTTAGCACAGATACGCAGTATTTT. V and J are TRBV7-9 and TRBJ2-3, with D uncertain. The V gene lost 3 bases and the J gene lost 0 bases, with 7 bases spanning the gap. The CDR3 contains 14 residues. Germline V lookup: CDR1 SEHNR, CDR2 FQNEAQ (reference sequence).